The T cell receptor (beta chain) under discussion was sequenced for a study of shared clonotypes between healthy human individuals. Repertoires were generated with immunoSEQ multiplex PCR, while TCRdb's copy carries only in-frame clones and drops some. The sample lists 650,000 to 800,000 clones; around 77% were seen once. About this clone: Antigen unknown. Other DNA sequences from this sample encode an identical CDR3 as well.

All participating donors were Caucasian adults from Nashville, Tennessee. V dropped 4 bases and J dropped 7 bases, with 11 bases sitting between them. The CDR3 totals 13 residues. Germline CDR1 and CDR2: SNHLY and FYNNEI. Study observations and caveats: Sharing of clonotypes among donors was expected to vary with sequencing depth.

The chain couples TRBV2 to TRBJ1-5; D is uncertain. The sample consisted of memory CD4+ T cells sorted from blood. Subset indicated: CD45RA-negative fraction. This receptor was obtained from a woman aged 25 to 45 in good health. The CDR3 region has the DNA TGTGCCAGCAGTGGAACAGAGGACCAGCCCCAGCATTTT. It encodes CASSGTEDQPQHF.